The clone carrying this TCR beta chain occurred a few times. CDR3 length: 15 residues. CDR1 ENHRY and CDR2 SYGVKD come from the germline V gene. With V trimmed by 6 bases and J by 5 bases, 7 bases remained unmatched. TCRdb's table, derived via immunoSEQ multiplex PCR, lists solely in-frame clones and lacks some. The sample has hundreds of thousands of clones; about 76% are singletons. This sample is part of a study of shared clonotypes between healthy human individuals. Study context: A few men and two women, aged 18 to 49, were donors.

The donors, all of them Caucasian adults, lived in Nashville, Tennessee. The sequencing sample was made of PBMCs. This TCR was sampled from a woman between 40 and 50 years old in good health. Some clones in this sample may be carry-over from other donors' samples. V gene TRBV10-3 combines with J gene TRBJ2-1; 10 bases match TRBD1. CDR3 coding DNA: TGTGCCATCAGCCCTGGACAGGGGGGGAACAATGAGCAGTTCTTC. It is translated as CAISPGQGGNNEQFF.